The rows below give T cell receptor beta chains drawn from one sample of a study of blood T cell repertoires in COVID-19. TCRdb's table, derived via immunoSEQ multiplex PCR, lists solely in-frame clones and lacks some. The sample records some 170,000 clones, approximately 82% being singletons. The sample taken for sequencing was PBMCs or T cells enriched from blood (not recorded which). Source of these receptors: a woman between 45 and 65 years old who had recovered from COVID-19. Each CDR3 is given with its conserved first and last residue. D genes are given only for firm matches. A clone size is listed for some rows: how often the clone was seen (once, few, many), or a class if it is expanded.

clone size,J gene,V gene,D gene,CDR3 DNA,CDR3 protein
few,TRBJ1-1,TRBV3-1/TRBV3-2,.,TGTGCCAGCAGCTACGGGGAAAACACTGAAGCTTTCTTT,CASSYGENTEAFF
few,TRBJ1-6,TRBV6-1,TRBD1,TGTGCCAGCAGTGGACCCGCCGGGACAGGGGCCTATAATTCACCCCTCCACTTT,CASSGPAGTGAYNSPLHF
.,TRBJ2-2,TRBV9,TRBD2,TGTGCCAGCAGCGAGGTGGGAGGGCCCACCGGGGAGCTGTTTTTT,CASSEVGGPTGELFF
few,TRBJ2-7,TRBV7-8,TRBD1,TGTGCCAGCAGCGCACGGGACAGGGGGCACGAGCAGTACTTC,CASSARDRGHEQYF
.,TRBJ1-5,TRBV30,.,TGTGCCTGGAGTGTACAGCAGGTCCAGCCCCAGCATTTT,CAWSVQQVQPQHF
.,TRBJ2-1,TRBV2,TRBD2,TGTGCCAGCAGTGCTACTAGCGGCAAACCCTCCCTGCCGTTCTTC,CASSATSGKPSLPFF
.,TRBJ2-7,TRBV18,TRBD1,TGTGCCAGCTCACCAGAGGGACAGGGGAGGAGCGAGCAGTACTTC,CASSPEGQGRSEQYF
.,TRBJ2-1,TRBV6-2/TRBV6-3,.,TGTGCCAGCAGTTACTCCCGCGGGTCCTACAATGAGCAGTTCTTC,CASSYSRGSYNEQFF
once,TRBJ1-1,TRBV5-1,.,TGCGCCAGCAGCTTGGGGGCGGGGTACACTGAAGCTTTCTTT,CASSLGAGYTEAFF
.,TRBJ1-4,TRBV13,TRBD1,TGTGCCAGCAGCCCGTACCGACAGGGTGTCAGTGAAAAACTGTTTTTT,CASSPYRQGVSEKLFF
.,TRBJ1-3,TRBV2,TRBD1,TGTGCCAGCATGTTACAGGGGGCGAGTAATGGAAACACCATATATTTT,CASMLQGASNGNTIYF
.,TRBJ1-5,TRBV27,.,TGTGCCACCTCAGGCGGTAGGGGATTACACAATCAGCCCCAGCATTTT,CATSGGRGLHNQPQHF
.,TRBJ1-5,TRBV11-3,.,TGTGCCAGCAGCTTAGACGGAGGGAGTTGGCCCTATATGAGCAATCAGCCCCAGCATTTT,CASSLDGGSWPYMSNQPQHF
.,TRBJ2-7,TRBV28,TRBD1,TGTGCCAGCAGGCCTGCGGGGACAGGGGGATCCTACGAGCAGTACTTC,CASRPAGTGGSYEQYF
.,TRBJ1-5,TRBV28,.,TGTGCCAGCTGGGGGCAGGGAGTTCTCTCGGGCAATCAGCCCCAGCATTTT,CASWGQGVLSGNQPQHF
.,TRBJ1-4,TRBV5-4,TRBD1,TGTGCCAGCAGCTTGGGTGGGGGACAGGGAGGTGAAAAACTGTTTTTT,CASSLGGGQGGEKLFF
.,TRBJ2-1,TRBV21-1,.,TGTGCCAGCCGGACGGGACAAACCTTCTACAATGAGCAGTTCTTC,CASRTGQTFYNEQFF
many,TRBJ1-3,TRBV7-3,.,TGTGCCAGCAGGACGGGGTTAGGAAACACCATATATTTT,CASRTGLGNTIYF
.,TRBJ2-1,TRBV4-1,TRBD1,TGCGCCAGCAGCCAAGTGGGACAGGGGCATGAGCAGTTCTTC,CASSQVGQGHEQFF
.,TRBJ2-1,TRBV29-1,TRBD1,TGCAGCGATGGGACAGGGGGGAATGAGCAGTTCTTC,CSDGTGGNEQFF
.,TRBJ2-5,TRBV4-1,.,TGCGCCAGCAGCCAAGATTCAGTACAAGAGACCCAGTACTTC,CASSQDSVQETQYF
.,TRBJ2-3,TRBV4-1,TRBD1,TGCGCCAGCAGCCAAGGACAGGGTCAAGATACGCAGTATTTT,CASSQGQGQDTQYF